This T cell receptor (beta chain) comes out of a study of blood T cell repertoires in COVID-19. Data came from immunoSEQ multiplex PCR; TCRdb stores just in-frame clones and leaves some out. The sample carries tens of thousands of clones, about 70% recorded once. Germline assignment: CDR1 LNHDA and CDR2 SQIVND (reference sequence). The CDR3 covers 14 residues. The V end was cut by 5 bases, the J end by 6 bases, with 14 bases between. Sample: peripheral blood. The rearrangement joins TRBV19 to TRBJ2-1; possibly TRBD1 for D (6 bases). The clonotype originates from a woman aged 45 to 65 with active or convalescent COVID-19. The CDR3 DNA is TGTGCCAGTAGTCCCTGGGGGCGAGGCAATGAGCAGTTCTTC. Protein product: CASSPWGRGNEQFF.